The 20 T cell receptor beta chains listed next were all sequenced from one sample in a study of shared clonotypes between healthy human individuals. The assay was immunoSEQ multiplex PCR, and TCRdb's table has in-frame clones only and misses some. The data contain about 460,000 clones, 75% to 80% of them singletons. The sequenced material came from PBMCs. Receptor source: a woman aged 40 to 49 in good health. Some clones in this sample may be carry-over from other donors' samples.

This chain connects TRBV27 to TRBJ2-5; D may be TRBD1 or TRBD2 (5 bases each). This CDR3 is 15 amino acids long. Trimming removed 5 bases from V and 2 bases from J, with 15 bases in between. Germline CDR1 MNHEY, CDR2 SMNVEV (reference sequence). CDR3 DNA sequence: TGTGCCAGCAGTCTTATGGGGACGGGACAAGAGACCCAGTACTTC. It translates to CASSLMGTGQETQYF.

The chain carries TRBV7-2 and TRBJ1-2; no clear D gene. The germline V gene encodes CDR1 SGHTA and CDR2 FQGNSA. V lost 2 bases and J 4 bases, leaving 11 bases between the germline ends. The length of the CDR3 is 14 residues. The CDR3: CASSLTPPPYGYTF. The CDR3 coding sequence is TGTGCCAGCAGCTTAACCCCGCCCCCCTATGGCTACACCTTC.

V and J are TRBV27 and TRBJ2-2; 9 nucleotides agree with TRBD2. The germline CDR1 and CDR2 sequences are MNHEY and SMNVEV (reference sequence). The J segment lost 5 bases and the V segment lost 6 bases, leaving 25 bases of the junction unmatched. This CDR3 is 21 amino acids long. CDR3 nucleotides: TGTGCCAGCAGGATAGGCCCGGTGACAGGAAGTAGGACTAGCGATACCGGGGAGCTGTTTTTT. Translation gives CASRIGPVTGSRTSDTGELFF.

The chain carries TRBV10-3 and TRBJ2-3; D not resolved. The CDR3 is 15 amino acids. V lost 0 bases to trimming and J lost 5 bases, with 12 bases between them. From germline, CDR1 is ENHRY and CDR2 SYGVKD. CDR3 protein: CAISESIRGGDTQYF. CDR3 coding DNA: TGTGCCATCAGTGAGTCGATCCGTGGTGGAGATACGCAGTATTTT.

DNA of the CDR3: TGTGCCAGCAGCTTGGGGGTGGAGCAAGAGACCCAGTACTTC. It yields the protein CASSLGVEQETQYF. The chain couples TRBV28 to TRBJ2-5, with D possibly called TRBD1 or TRBD2 (5 bases each). The germline V and J ends were trimmed by 6 bases and 2 bases, with 13 bases remaining between them. This CDR3 is 14 amino acids long. Germline-derived CDR1 and CDR2 are MDHEN and SYDVKM. Supplemented by reference TRBV28 and TRBJ2-5, the full variable domain reads DVKVTQSSRYLVKRTGEKVFLECVQDMDHENMFWYRQDPGLGLRLIYFSYDVKMKEKGDIPEGYSVSREKKERFSLILESASTNQTSMYLCASSLGVEQETQYFGPGTRLLVL.

The chain recombines TRBV7-6 with TRBJ2-2, with 9 positions matching TRBD2. Germline-derived CDR1 and CDR2 are SGHVS and FNYEAQ. The ends lost 5 bases at V and 8 bases at J; junction bases unmatched: 9. The CDR3 consists of 15 residues. This CDR3 is CASSPWTSVEGELFF. Here the CDR3 DNA reads TGTGCCAGCAGCCCATGGACTAGCGTGGAAGGGGAGCTGTTTTTT.

This clone has just a few counts. This sequence joins TRBV5-1 and TRBJ2-7; 10 nucleotides match TRBD1. V was clipped by 4 bases and J by 7 bases; unmatched bases: 11. The CDR3 length is 15 residues. Germline V CDR1 and CDR2: SGHRS, YFSETQ. The CDR3 DNA sequence: TGCGCCAGCAGCCTCCAAGGGACAGGGGCGGAAGAGCAGTACTTC. It translates to CASSLQGTGAEEQYF.

V gene TRBV28 combines with J gene TRBJ2-1, with D possibly matching TRBD2 (6 bases). The CDR3 is made up of 16 amino acids. V dropped 2 bases and J dropped 8 bases, with 19 bases sitting between them. The V gene's germline CDR1 is MDHEN and CDR2 SYDVKM. CDR3 in amino acids: CASSLREDGRRDEQFF. The DNA for the CDR3 is TGTGCCAGCAGTTTAAGGGAGGACGGCCGCAGGGATGAGCAGTTCTTC.

Comment on this clone: This likely came from a read error, as a far larger clone is one base away. Distinct nucleotide sequences in the sample also encode this CDR3. The chain uses TRBV2 and TRBJ2-7; D tentatively reads TRBD1 or TRBD2 (5 bases each). V lost 10 bases, J lost 4 bases, and 17 bases lay in between. Germline V gene data show CDR1 as SNHLY and CDR2 as FYNNEI. The CDR3 runs to 13 residues. The CDR3 reads CATFGTPEYEQYF. For the CDR3, the DNA is TGTGCCACGTTTGGGACGCCAGAGTACGAGCAGTACTTC.

The J gene is TRBJ2-2, the V gene TRBV7-2; 10 bases match TRBD1. Germline lookup yields CDR1 SGHTA and CDR2 FQGNSA. V lost 3 bases, J lost 7 bases, and 5 bases stayed unmatched. The CDR3 is 15 residues long. The CDR3 here is CASSFMTGGHGELFF. CDR3 nucleotide sequence: TGTGCCAGCAGCTTTATGACAGGGGGCCACGGGGAGCTGTTTTTT.

This clone has a count of ten or more. The chain recombines TRBV11-2 with TRBJ2-7; no clear D. V was pared by 1 base and J by 0 bases, with 7 bases between. The CDR3 length is 14 residues. Germline CDR1 SGHAT, CDR2 FQNNGV. CDR3 nucleotides: TGTGCCAGCAGCTTAGGGTTAGGCTCCTACGAGCAGTACTTC. Protein sequence: CASSLGLGSYEQYF.

The V call is TRBV20-1, the J call TRBJ2-7, with D possibly TRBD2 on 5 matching bases. The CDR3 totals 10 residues. Trimming pared 6 bases from V and 6 bases from J, leaving 9 bases between. Germline V gene data show CDR1 as DFQATT and CDR2 as SNEGSKA (reference sequence). CDR3: CSAYEGEQYF. The CDR3 bases are TGCAGTGCCTATGAGGGCGAGCAGTACTTC.

V gene TRBV11-2 combines with J gene TRBJ2-7; D perhaps matches TRBD1 (6 bases). CDR3 length: 15 amino acids. The V gene lost 0 bases and the J gene lost 2 bases, with 11 bases spanning the gap. Germline values: CDR1 SGHAT, CDR2 FQNNGV. DNA of the CDR3: TGTGCCAGCAGCTTAGATGCGGACAGTACCTACGAGCAGTACTTC. Translated, it gives CASSLDADSTYEQYF. Looking up the rest from reference TRBV11-2 and TRBJ2-7 gives the full variable domain: EAGVAQSPRYKIIEKRQSVAFWCNPISGHATLYWYQQILGQGPKLLIQFQNNGVVDDSQLPKDRFSAERLKGVDSTLKIQPAKLEDSAVYLCASSLDADSTYEQYFGPGTRLTVT.

This clone appeared once. This rearrangement joins TRBV5-1 to TRBJ1-2, with no clear D. V was clipped by 0 bases and J by 3 bases, with 18 bases between them. This CDR3 has 17 amino acids. Germline CDR1 is SGHRS and CDR2 is YFSETQ. CDR3 amino acids: CASSLGLSLRVDYGYTF. CDR3 nucleotide sequence: TGCGCCAGCAGCTTGGGCCTCTCACTTAGGGTGGACTATGGCTACACCTTC.

V usage is TRBV5-1 and J usage is TRBJ2-1, with 7 bases matching TRBD2. Germline values: CDR1 SGHRS, CDR2 YFSETQ. Trimming removed 8 bases from V and 5 bases from J; junction bases left unmatched: 13. There are 15 residues in the CDR3. The CDR3 here is CASRAGVEYDNEQFF. The CDR3 DNA sequence: TGCGCCAGTCGGGCGGGAGTAGAATACGACAATGAGCAGTTCTTC.

Of note for this clone: One base away lies a much larger clone, so this may be a sequencing read error. The chain recombines TRBV2 with TRBJ2-2; the D is unclear. The CDR3 covers 15 residues. The germline gives CDR1 SNHLY, CDR2 FYNNEI. V was clipped by 5 bases and J by 0 bases, with 10 bases between them. The CDR3 sequence is CASSKVPPNTGELFF. CDR3 DNA: TGTGCCAGCAGTAAAGTGCCGCCGAACACCGGGGAGCTGTTTTTT.

This clone came up a few times. The rearrangement links TRBV30 to TRBJ1-2; the D gene is possibly TRBD1 (6 bases). The CDR3 contains 15 residues. Trimming pared 0 bases from V and 8 bases from J, leaving 19 bases between. Germline V gene data show CDR1 as GTSNPN and CDR2 as SVGIG (reference sequence). Here the CDR3 reads CAWSVLTQGQGGYTF. DNA of the CDR3: TGTGCCTGGAGTGTACTGACACAGGGCCAAGGGGGCTACACCTTC.

This clone was seen only once. This sequence may be a read error, since a much larger clone differs from it by one base. The chain employs TRBV7-9 and TRBJ2-1; no definite D call. Germline V gene lookup returns CDR1 SEHNR and CDR2 FQNEAQ (reference sequence). The CDR3 has 13 amino acids. V was cut by 5 bases and J by 6 bases, with 11 bases left in between. The CDR3 spells CASSLDGFNEQFF. The CDR3 DNA sequence: TGTGCCAGCAGCCTCGACGGATTCAATGAGCAGTTCTTC.

The chain uses TRBV7-8 and TRBJ2-2; D ambiguous. V lost 1 base and J 4 bases, leaving 1 base between the germline ends. Germline CDR1 and CDR2: SGHVS and FQNEAQ. The CDR3 is 12 amino acids. The CDR3 DNA reads as TGTGCCAGCAGCTTAGTCACCGGGGAGCTGTTTTTT. Its translation is CASSLVTGELFF.

Worth noting for this clone: A single base is all that separates this from a far larger clone, so a read error is likely. The genes are TRBV4-1 and TRBJ1-5, with D hard to call. Germline values: CDR1 MGHRA, CDR2 YSYEKL. The CDR3 runs 16 residues. CDR3 sequence (DNA): TGCGCCAGCAGCCAAGATGGAGGTTGGAGCAGTCAGCCCCAGCATTTT. Translating gives CASSQDGGWSSQPQHF.